The clone carrying this T cell receptor (beta chain) was seen repeatedly, ten times or more. Its antigen is undetermined. The protocol was immunoSEQ multiplex PCR, while the TCRdb copy is restricted to in-frame clones and leaves out a portion. The table lists 40,000 to 55,000 clones, with no singletons. This sample was taken from a study of T cells after posttransplantation cyclophosphamide. Study-wide points: Blood and skin or GI T cell repertoires showed limited TRB overlap. Recipient CMV seropositivity and CMV reactivation strongly tracked TRB clonality. Donor CD8+ memory clones often dominated recipient blood repertoires at later times.

Germline V gene data show CDR1 as SGHNT and CDR2 as YENEEA. Germline trimming cut 7 bases from V and 5 bases from J; bases unmatched to any gene: 17. The CDR3 has 16 residues. Peripheral blood was collected from the related graft donor on the marrow donation day. This chain links TRBV11-3 with TRBJ2-7; 7 bases map to TRBD1. This TCR came from a man aged 35 to 55 in good health, CMV-negative, and a related stem cell transplant donor. Sequences were obtained from PBMCs. The CDR3 DNA reads as TGTGCCAGCACCCGACAGGGTGAAAGTCAGTTCGACGAGCAGTACTTC. Translated: CASTRQGESQFDEQYF.